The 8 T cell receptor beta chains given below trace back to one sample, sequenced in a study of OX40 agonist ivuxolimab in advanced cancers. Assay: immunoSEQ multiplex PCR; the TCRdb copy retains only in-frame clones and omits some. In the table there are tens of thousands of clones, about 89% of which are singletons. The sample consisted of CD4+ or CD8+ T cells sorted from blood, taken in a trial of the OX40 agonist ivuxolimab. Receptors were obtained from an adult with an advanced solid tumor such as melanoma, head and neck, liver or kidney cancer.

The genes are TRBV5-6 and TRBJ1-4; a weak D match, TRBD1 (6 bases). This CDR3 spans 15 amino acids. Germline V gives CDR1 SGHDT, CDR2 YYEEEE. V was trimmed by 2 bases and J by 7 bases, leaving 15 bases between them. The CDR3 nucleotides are TGTGCCAGCAGCTTAATAGGGGGAAGCGGTGAAAAACTGTTTTTT. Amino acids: CASSLIGGSGEKLFF. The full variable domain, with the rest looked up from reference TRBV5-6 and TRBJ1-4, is DAGVTQSPTHLIKTRGQQVTLRCSPKSGHDTVSWYQQALGQGPQFIFQYYEEEERQRGNFPDRFSGHQFPNYSSELNVNALLLGDSALYLCASSLIGGSGEKLFFGSGTQLSVL.

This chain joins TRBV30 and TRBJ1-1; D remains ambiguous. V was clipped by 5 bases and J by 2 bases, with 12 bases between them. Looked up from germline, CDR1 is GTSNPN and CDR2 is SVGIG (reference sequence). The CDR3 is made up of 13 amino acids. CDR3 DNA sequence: TGTGCCTGGGGATCCGGGGTTAACACTGAAGCTTTCTTT. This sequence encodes CAWGSGVNTEAFF.

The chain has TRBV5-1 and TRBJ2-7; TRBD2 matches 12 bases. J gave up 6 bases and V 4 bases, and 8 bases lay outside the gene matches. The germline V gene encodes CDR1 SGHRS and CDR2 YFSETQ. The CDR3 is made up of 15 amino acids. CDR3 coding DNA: TGCGCCAGCAGCGGCCTAGCGGGAGGGCCGGGCGAGCAGTACTTC. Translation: CASSGLAGGPGEQYF.

The CDR3 DNA is TGTGCCAGCAGTATCAACTCCTACGAGCAGTACTTC. It yields the protein CASSINSYEQYF. J is TRBJ2-7 and V is TRBV27; no clear D gene. The CDR3 contains 12 residues. The germline V gene encodes CDR1 MNHEY and CDR2 SMNVEV (reference sequence). Trimming cost V 5 bases and J 0 bases, with 5 bases left between them.

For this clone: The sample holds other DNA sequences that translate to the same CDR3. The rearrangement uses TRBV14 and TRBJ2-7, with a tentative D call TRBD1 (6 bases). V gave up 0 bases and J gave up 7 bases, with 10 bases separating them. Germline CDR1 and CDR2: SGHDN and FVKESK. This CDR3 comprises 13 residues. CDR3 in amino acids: CASSQELRGEQYF. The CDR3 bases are TGTGCCAGCAGCCAAGAGCTCAGGGGTGAGCAGTACTTC.

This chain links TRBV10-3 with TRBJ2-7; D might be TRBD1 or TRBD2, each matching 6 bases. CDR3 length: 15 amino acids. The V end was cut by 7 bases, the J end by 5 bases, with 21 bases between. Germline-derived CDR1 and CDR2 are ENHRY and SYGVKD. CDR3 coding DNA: TGTGCCATCACCCCGGGGGCCGGGAGTAAGGACGAGCAGTACTTC. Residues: CAITPGAGSKDEQYF.

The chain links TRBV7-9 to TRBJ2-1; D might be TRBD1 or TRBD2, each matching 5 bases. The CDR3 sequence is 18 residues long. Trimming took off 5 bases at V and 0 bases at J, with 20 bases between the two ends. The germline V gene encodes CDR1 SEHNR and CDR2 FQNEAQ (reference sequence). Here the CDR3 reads CASSPRDGTGNSYNEQFF. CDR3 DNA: TGTGCCAGCAGCCCACGGGACGGCACGGGGAACTCCTACAATGAGCAGTTCTTC.

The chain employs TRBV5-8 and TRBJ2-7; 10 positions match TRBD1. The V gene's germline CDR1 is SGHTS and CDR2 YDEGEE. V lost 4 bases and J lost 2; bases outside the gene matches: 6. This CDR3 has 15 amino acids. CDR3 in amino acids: CASSPPGTGAYEQYF. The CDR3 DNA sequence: TGTGCCAGCAGCCCCCCCGGGACAGGGGCCTACGAGCAGTACTTC.